One and the same sample provided the 17 T cell receptor beta chains below, sequenced in a study of identical twins. TCRdb reprocessed the 5' RACE reads via MiXCR and lists one record per CDR3 protein. Of around 220,000 distinct CDR3 sequences listed, over 13% are singletons. The specimen sequenced was memory (CD45RO+) T cells sorted from blood. These receptors originate from a woman aged 18-30 years in good health.

The chain carries TRBV20-1 and TRBJ2-5; D gene uncertain. The germline CDR1 and CDR2 sequences are DFQATT and SNEGSKA (reference sequence). This CDR3 comprises 15 residues. V shed 5 bases and J shed 2 bases, with 18 bases lying between them. CDR3 sequence reads: CSALPQEGRQETQYF. The CDR3, as DNA: TGCAGTGCTCTCCCCCAGGAAGGCAGACAAGAGACCCAGTACTTC.

This clonotype turned up a few times. The CDR3 spells CASREGGYEQYF. The CDR3 DNA follows: TGCGCCAGCAGGGAAGGTGGGTACGAGCAGTACTTC. This chain joins TRBV10-2 and TRBJ2-7; the D is unclear. Germline-derived CDR1 and CDR2 are WSHSY and SAAADI. The CDR3 loop spans 12 amino acids. V was cut by 6 bases and J by 4 bases, with 10 bases left in between.

The chain carries TRBV10-1 and TRBJ1-3; D gene ambiguous. This CDR3 has 14 residues. Germline values: CDR1 WNHNN, CDR2 SYGVQD (reference sequence). V lost 5 bases to trimming and J lost 2 bases, with 10 bases between them. CDR3 nucleotide sequence: TGCGCCAGCAGTTCCGCAGGACCTGGAAACACCATATATTTT. This codes for CASSSAGPGNTIYF.

The chain uses TRBV6-1 and TRBJ2-1, with D possibly matching TRBD2 (5 bases). Trimming left V 5 bases short and J 3 bases short, with 17 bases between. The CDR3 has 16 amino acids. CDR1 MNHNS and CDR2 SASEGT come from the germline V gene. CDR3 protein: CASSPGGLASYNEQFF. The CDR3 nucleotides read TGTGCCAGCAGTCCCGGCGGGCTAGCCAGCTACAATGAGCAGTTCTTC.

This clonotype turned up a few times. This chain joins TRBV12-3 or TRBV12-4 and TRBJ2-3; D tentatively fits TRBD1 or TRBD2 (6 bases each). Between the trimmed V and J ends, which lost 6 bases and 4 bases, there was a span of 17 bases. The CDR3 sequence is 15 residues long. As DNA, the CDR3 is TGTGCCAGCAGAAAAGGGGGGAAGTTCTCAGATACGCAGTATTTT. Protein sequence: CASRKGGKFSDTQYF.

This clonotype was counted at least ten times. This chain joins TRBV5-1 and TRBJ2-1; TRBD2 matches 12 bases. Germline V gene sequence: CDR1 SGHRS, CDR2 YFSETQ. With 3 bases clipped from V and 5 bases from J, the junction kept 3 bases outside the gene matches. The CDR3 is 15 residues long. CDR3 loop: CASSSPSGGDNEQFF. Written as DNA, the CDR3 is TGCGCCAGCAGCTCCCCTAGCGGGGGGGACAATGAGCAGTTCTTC.

The gene calls are TRBV6-2 or TRBV6-3 and TRBJ1-2; TRBD1 matches at 7 bases. The J segment lost 4 bases and the V segment lost 8 bases, leaving 7 bases of the junction unmatched. The length of the CDR3 is 13 residues. Looked up from germline, CDR1 is MNHEY and CDR2 is SVGEGT. CDR3 residues: CASGYRGSYGYTF. Written as DNA, the CDR3 is TGTGCCAGCGGGTACAGGGGATCCTATGGCTACACCTTC.

The V and J genes are TRBV20-1 and TRBJ2-7, with D possibly being TRBD2 (5 bases). The germline V gene has CDR1 DFQATT and CDR2 SNEGSKA (reference sequence). Deletions cut 5 bases from V and 3 bases from J, with 11 bases between. This CDR3 spans 12 amino acids. CDR3 nucleotide sequence: TGCAGTGCTTCCGACGGGAACTACGAGCAGTACTTC. Amino acid sequence: CSASDGNYEQYF.

The rearrangement links TRBV30 to TRBJ1-2; D uncertain. The V end was cut by 1 base, the J end by 5 bases, with 11 bases between. Germline V gives CDR1 GTSNPN, CDR2 SVGIG (reference sequence). The CDR3 is made up of 13 amino acids. The CDR3 here is CAWSGNRIYGYTF. In nucleotides, the CDR3 is TGTGCCTGGAGTGGGAACCGGATTTATGGCTACACCTTC.

J is TRBJ2-5 and V is TRBV7-6; 8 bases line up with TRBD2. V gave up 2 bases and J gave up 8 bases; unmatched junction bases: 10. Germline-derived CDR1 and CDR2 are SGHVS and FNYEAQ. The length of the CDR3 is 15 residues. The DNA of the CDR3 is TGTGCCAGCAGCTTATTCTTTGGGCGGGAGGTCACCCAGTACTTC. It translates to CASSLFFGREVTQYF.

The CDR3 loop is CAWTEQYLAKNIQYF. The DNA of the CDR3 is TGTGCCTGGACGGAGCAATATTTGGCCAAAAACATTCAGTACTTC. The chain recombines TRBV30 with TRBJ2-4, with D uncertain. Trimming shortened V by 4 bases and J by 1 base, and 14 bases separated the two germline ends. CDR3 size: 15 residues. Germline V lookup: CDR1 GTSNPN, CDR2 SVGIG (reference sequence).

CDR3 DNA sequence: TGCAGTGCTAGAGATAGGGGGTCCCAGTACTTC. Protein sequence: CSARDRGSQYF. The chain uses TRBV20-1 and TRBJ2-5, with D possibly TRBD1 on 6 matching bases. Germline V CDR1 and CDR2: DFQATT, SNEGSKA (reference sequence). V lost 0 bases, J lost 9 bases, and 8 bases lay in between. The CDR3 sequence is 11 residues long.

The V call is TRBV12-3 or TRBV12-4, the J call TRBJ2-7; TRBD2 aligns across 8 bases. The CDR3 extends over 14 amino acids. V was clipped by 3 bases and J by 6 bases; unmatched bases: 7. The CDR3 region is CASSFGPGGLEQYF. In DNA, the CDR3 is TGTGCCAGCAGTTTTGGGCCGGGAGGGCTCGAGCAGTACTTC.

The chain joins TRBV29-1 to TRBJ1-1; 8 bases line up with TRBD1. This CDR3 comprises 12 residues. J gave up 6 bases and V 6 bases, and 6 bases lay outside the gene matches. Germline CDR1 is SQVTM and CDR2 is ANQGSEA. CDR3 coding DNA: TGCAGCGTGGGACAGGCTGCCCCTGAAGCTTTCTTT. Translation gives CSVGQAAPEAFF.

Only a few counts were recorded for this clonotype. This chain connects TRBV14 to TRBJ2-1, with 9 bases lining up with TRBD2. V shed 6 bases and J 6 bases; nucleotides not matched to a gene: 9. Germline lookup yields CDR1 SGHDN and CDR2 FVKESK. This CDR3 has 15 amino acids. For the CDR3, the DNA is TGTGCCAGCAGTCCAATAGCGGGAGTCGGCAATGAGCAGTTCTTC. This sequence encodes CASSPIAGVGNEQFF.

The rearrangement uses TRBV6-2 or TRBV6-3 and TRBJ2-7, with D maybe TRBD2 (5 bases). The V end lost 6 bases, the J end lost 6 bases, and 18 bases lay between the germline ends. Per the germline V gene, CDR1 is MNHEY and CDR2 is SVGEGT. The CDR3 totals 14 residues. The CDR3 DNA follows: TGTGCCAGCAGCCCGACCGGGAACTCTCGCGAGCAGTACTTC. This codes for CASSPTGNSREQYF.

The V and J genes are TRBV20-1 and TRBJ1-2; 8 nucleotides line up with TRBD1. Losses at the gene ends were 1 base for V and 4 bases for J; bases not matched to a gene: 5. From germline, CDR1 is DFQATT and CDR2 SNEGSKA (reference sequence). The CDR3 has 14 amino acids. The CDR3 protein is CSARGTGTFYGYTF. The DNA of the CDR3 is TGCAGTGCTAGAGGGACAGGGACGTTCTATGGCTACACCTTC.